The T cell receptor beta chain under discussion was sequenced for a study of blood T cell repertoires in COVID-19 (dated by TCRdb to between 2020 and 2021). As for the study more broadly: Samples from collaborators originated in the United States, Italy and Spain and spanned both the acute and convalescent phases of COVID-19. The prospective study material was composed of cDNA or gDNA derived from T cells, B-cell-depleted T cells, or PBMCs. Deeply sampled blood TCRbeta repertoires from subjects exposed to, actively infected with, or recovered from COVID-19 were included in the dataset. The repertoires were released in a freely available public database intended as a resource for research on the immune response to SARS-CoV-2. Samples were obtained from the ongoing ImmuneRACE study (first 160 participants) and from about 1,300 subjects provided by 6 global collaborators. Sample metadata almost always included a de-identified subject ID, COVID-19 status, age in years and sex. Where available, HLA class I and class II types were obtained from metadata supplied by the sample provider rather than from assay-based typing. Study-wide conclusions, independent of this receptor: The quantity of clinical and demographic metadata differed by source and by participant and was supplied without curation.

From the cysteine through the phenylalanine, the CDR3 covers 15 amino acids. Solely the CDR3 DNA is kept, with 45 bases framed from the first base. The germline V gene yields MRHNA for CDR1 and SNTAGT for CDR2. After removal of 4 bases from V and 6 bases from J, the junction retains 4 bases not matched to a gene. TCRbeta CDR3 regions were amplified from genomic DNA using the immunoSEQ Assay, a bias-controlled multiplex PCR. As for how the authors treated the data: Within the assay, amplification of reference gene primers was used to estimate how many nucleated cells each sample contained. To quantify the absolute abundance of each unique TCRbeta CDR3 rearrangement, sequence reads were collapsed and filtered. For each sample, productive Simpson clonality was calculated by taking the square root of Simpson's diversity index across productive rearrangements. TCRdb carries this immuneACCESS record with in-frame sequences only. Its versions omit some clonotypes, under half of them owing to an unresolved V gene in the studies checked, with the rest unexplained. V and J calls plus clone size are reproduced from that table; the DNA served to infer D and trimming. Within this sample are roughly 140,000 clones, with approximately 92% of them counted one time only. Roughly 15% of the sample is in the top ten clones.

Notes on this clone: Which antigen it targets is not known. Base qualities are not provided; no much larger clone lies one nucleotide away.

Each collaborating institution followed its own protocols to collect whole blood in K2EDTA tubes. For TCRbeta analysis, collaborators shipped samples in one of three forms: frozen whole blood, isolated PBMCs, or DNA extracted from either of those sample types. Sequenced sample: peripheral blood. The chain is encoded by TRBV6-4 joined to TRBJ2-1; 12 central nucleotides agree with TRBD2. The source is a woman between 40 and 50 years old with acute or convalescent COVID-19. The CDR3 amino acid sequence is: CASSVLAGGSNEQFF. Here is the DNA: TGTGCCAGCAGTGTCCTAGCGGGGGGGTCCAATGAGCAGTTCTTC.